The T cell receptor (beta chain) under discussion was sequenced for a study of T cells in Graves' hyperthyroidism and ophthalmopathy. TCR beta CDR3 sequences were amplified from RNA transcripts. The TCR CDR3 was amplified in a first-round RT-PCR using the HTBI primer set. MiXCR was run by TCRdb on the multiplex PCR reads, yielding one entry per CDR3 protein. The table lists around 610,000 distinct CDR3 sequences, about 14% of them singletons. In this sample, this clonotype turned up a few times. Germline CDR1 reads MGHRA; CDR2 reads YSYEKL. The CDR3 runs 16 residues. V lost 3 bases and J lost 1; bases outside the gene matches: 5.

The TCR comes from a woman aged 40-49 years with Graves' ophthalmopathy. V usage is TRBV4-1 and J usage is TRBJ2-2, with 7 positions matching TRBD1. Sequencing was performed on blood. CDR3 in amino acids: CASSHPTGLNTGELFF. The CDR3 DNA sequence: TGCGCCAGCAGCCACCCGACAGGGTTGAACACCGGGGAGCTGTTTTTT.